These 16 T cell receptor beta chains came from one sample sequenced in a study of cytomegalovirus exposure and HLA in healthy donors. Researchers ran the PCR with 60 Vbeta and 13 Jbeta primers. The method was immunoSEQ multiplex PCR; TCRdb's version includes in-frame clones alone and lacks a portion of them. The profile covers 100,000 or so clones, with about 81% appearing a single time and approximately 1.3% taken by the ten largest. The sequenced sample consisted of PBMCs. The receptors come from a man younger than 45 in good health and CMV-seronegative.

The CDR3, as DNA: TGTGCCAGCACCATGAGCGGGGGCCGGACAGATACGCAGTATTTT. Protein sequence: CASTMSGGRTDTQYF. The chain links TRBV7-2 to TRBJ2-3, with TRBD2 identical over 8 bases. This CDR3 comprises 15 residues. Germline CDR1 is SGHTA and CDR2 is FQGNSA. With V trimmed by 7 bases and J by 3 bases, 9 bases remained unmatched.

This rearrangement joins TRBV19 to TRBJ2-2, with 9 bases identical to TRBD1. This CDR3 is 16 amino acids long. V lost 7 bases to trimming and J lost 0 bases; unmatched junction nucleotides: 6. The germline V gene has CDR1 LNHDA and CDR2 SQIVND (reference sequence). CDR3 sequence reads: CASTSRTGANTGELFF. The CDR3 DNA sequence: TGTGCCAGTACCAGTCGGACAGGGGCGAACACCGGGGAGCTGTTTTTT.

The chain is built from TRBV5-4 and TRBJ1-2, with D maybe TRBD1 (5 bases). Germline V lookup: CDR1 SGHNT, CDR2 YYREEE (reference sequence). The CDR3 contains 14 residues. V was pared by 0 bases and J by 3 bases, with 9 bases between. Here the CDR3 DNA reads TGTGCCAGCAGCTTGGGGGAGGGGCACTATGGCTACACCTTC. Translation: CASSLGEGHYGYTF.

The CDR3 DNA reads as TGTGCCAGCTCCCCTGCGACGGGGAACACTGAAGCTTTCTTT. Protein sequence: CASSPATGNTEAFF. V is TRBV18 and J is TRBJ1-1; D not certain. CDR3 length equals 14 residues. Germline values: CDR1 KGHSH, CDR2 LQKENI. The V end was cut by 6 bases, the J end by 1 base, with 12 bases between.

The V and J genes are TRBV6-6 and TRBJ1-3; no clear D. V shed 6 bases and J shed 0 bases, with 15 bases lying between them. The length of the CDR3 is 16 residues. The V gene's germline CDR1 is MNHNY and CDR2 SVGAGI (reference sequence). CDR3 protein: CASSLTTGISGNTIYF. CDR3 coding DNA: TGTGCCAGCAGCTTAACTACGGGTATCTCTGGAAACACCATATATTTT.

The rearrangement joins TRBV9 to TRBJ1-4; 10 bases match TRBD1. The V segment lost 4 bases and the J segment 5 bases; nucleotides outside the gene matches: 8. Per the germline V gene, CDR1 is SGDLS and CDR2 is YYNGEE. The CDR3 loop spans 16 amino acids. CDR3 amino acids: CASSQTWTGGNEKLFF. DNA of the CDR3: TGTGCCAGCAGCCAGACCTGGACAGGGGGGAATGAAAAACTGTTTTTT.

The chain recombines TRBV19 with TRBJ2-1; 7 bases are shared with TRBD2. With 2 bases clipped from V and 9 bases from J, the junction kept 7 bases outside the gene matches. The CDR3 consists of 14 residues. Germline V gene data show CDR1 as LNHDA and CDR2 as SQIVND (reference sequence). The CDR3 is CASSILGLISEQFF. CDR3 coding DNA: TGTGCCAGTAGTATACTGGGACTAATAAGTGAGCAGTTCTTC.

Only a few counts were recorded for this clone. The chain couples TRBV7-2 to TRBJ2-7; the match to TRBD2 covers 8 bases. Trimming cost V 2 bases and J 3 bases; bases outside gene matches: 3. Germline-derived CDR1 and CDR2 are SGHTA and FQGNSA. The CDR3 covers 14 residues. The CDR3 DNA is TGTGCCAGCAGCTTATTCGCGGGGGGCTACGAGCAGTACTTC. It encodes CASSLFAGGYEQYF. The complete variable domain, with remaining parts taken from reference TRBV7-2 and TRBJ2-7, reads GAGVSQSPSNKVTEKGKDVELRCDPISGHTALYWYRQSLGQGLEFLIYFQGNSAPDKSGLPSDRFSAERTGGSVSTLTIQRTQQEDSAVYLCASSLFAGGYEQYFGPGTRLTVT.

The rearrangement joins TRBV10-3 to TRBJ2-3, with 7 bases lining up with TRBD2. J gave up 2 bases and V 5 bases, and 4 bases lay outside the gene matches. Per germline, CDR1 ENHRY and CDR2 SYGVKD. CDR3 length: 14 residues. The CDR3 DNA sequence: TGTGCCATCAGTCCCACTAGCGACACAGATACGCAGTATTTT. Amino acids: CAISPTSDTDTQYF.

The table lists this clone with a count of one. The chain has TRBV18 and TRBJ1-2, with TRBD1 identical over 8 bases. V shed 3 bases, J shed 6 bases, and the junction held 6 bases outside the gene matches. This CDR3 contains 14 residues. Germline CDR1 is KGHSH and CDR2 is LQKENI. The CDR3 loop reads CASSPDRVADGYTF. The CDR3 coding sequence is TGTGCCAGCTCACCGGACAGGGTAGCGGATGGCTACACCTTC.

This clone has just one count. V is TRBV28 and J is TRBJ2-7, with 9 bases identical to TRBD1. The V segment lost 6 bases and the J segment 3 bases; nucleotides outside the gene matches: 12. CDR3 size: 16 residues. From germline, CDR1 is MDHEN and CDR2 SYDVKM. The DNA of the CDR3 is TGTGCCAGCAGCGCCTTTTTCCGGGACAGGGTCTACGAGCAGTACTTC. Amino acid sequence: CASSAFFRDRVYEQYF.

CDR3 bases: TGTGCCACCAGCAGAGGGGCAGGTTATAATGAAAAACTGTTTTTT. This codes for CATSRGAGYNEKLFF. The chain recombines TRBV15 with TRBJ1-4; D not resolved. With 1 base removed from V and 4 bases from J, the gap between germline ends came to 10 bases. Germline lookup yields CDR1 LNHNV and CDR2 YYDKDF (reference sequence). This CDR3 spans 15 amino acids.

V usage is TRBV5-1 and J usage is TRBJ2-3; D ambiguous. CDR3 length equals 14 residues. V was pared by 6 bases and J by 1 base, with 12 bases between. CDR1 SGHRS and CDR2 YFSETQ come from the germline V gene. CDR3 nucleotides: TGCGCCAGCACCATACAAAGCGGCACAGATACGCAGTATTTT. Translated: CASTIQSGTDTQYF.

The J gene is TRBJ2-1, the V gene TRBV28, with 10 nucleotides matching TRBD2. Germline V gives CDR1 MDHEN, CDR2 SYDVKM. The CDR3 length is 15 residues. V lost 8 bases to trimming and J lost 10 bases; unmatched junction nucleotides: 14. In nucleotides, the CDR3 is TGTGCCAGCCGAATACTAGCGGGGTCCGTTGGAGAGCAGTTCTTC. This translates into CASRILAGSVGEQFF.

The chain couples TRBV7-9 to TRBJ2-7, with D maybe TRBD2 (7 bases). The CDR3 sequence is 15 residues long. V was trimmed by 2 bases and J by 7 bases, leaving 18 bases between them. Germline assignment: CDR1 SEHNR and CDR2 FQNEAQ (reference sequence). The CDR3 is CASSLFFGGREEQYF. The CDR3 DNA sequence: TGTGCCAGCAGCTTATTTTTCGGGGGGCGAGAAGAGCAGTACTTC.

V and J are TRBV19 and TRBJ2-7; perhaps TRBD2 as D (5 bases). This CDR3 contains 14 residues. V lost 6 bases and J lost 0, with 12 bases in between. Germline values: CDR1 LNHDA, CDR2 SQIVND (reference sequence). Written as DNA, the CDR3 is TGTGCCAGTAGCGAGGGCGTTAGCTCCTACGAGCAGTACTTC. Translating it yields CASSEGVSSYEQYF. Drawing the rest from reference TRBV19 and TRBJ2-7, the complete variable domain is DGGITQSPKYLFRKEGQNVTLSCEQNLNHDAMYWYRQDPGQGLRLIYYSQIVNDFQKGDIAEGYSVSREKKESFPLTVTSAQKNPTAFYLCASSEGVSSYEQYFGPGTRLTVT.